These 24 T cell receptor beta chains came from one sample sequenced in a study of monozygotic twins with inflammatory bowel disease. Reprocessing the 5' RACE reads, TCRdb reports a single entry for every CDR3 protein and omits DNA. The sample's table shows about 160,000 distinct CDR3 sequences. The sequencing input was blood. The receptors come from a human donor with ulcerative colitis or Crohn's disease, or a healthy co-twin of an affected twin (not recorded which).

This chain connects TRBV5-1 to TRBJ2-5; TCRdb's assignment of TRBD2 cannot be checked, as there is no DNA. The CDR3 is 14 residues long. Germline CDR1 SGHRS, CDR2 YFSETQ. The CDR3 loop reads CASSLQGPQETQYF.

This chain joins TRBV3-1 and TRBJ1-1; there is no DNA to check the TCRdb D call of TRBD1. The CDR3 is 18 residues long. Germline CDR1 reads LGHDT; CDR2 reads YNNKEL (reference sequence). CDR3 region: CASSPAKAGHPLDTEAFF. The complete variable domain, with remaining parts taken from reference TRBV3-1 and TRBJ1-1, reads DTAVSQTPKYLVTQMGNDKSIKCEQNLGHDTMYWYKQDSKKFLKIMFSYNNKELIINETVPNRFSPKSPDKAHLNLHINSLELGDSAVYFCASSPAKAGHPLDTEAFFGQGTRLTVV.

The chain links TRBV24-1 to TRBJ2-7; as DNA is missing, the TRBD1 call by TCRdb cannot be tested. The CDR3 has 17 residues. Germline V gives CDR1 KGHDR, CDR2 SFDVKD. The CDR3 spells CATSDTPGQGPDHEQYF.

The chain's CDR3 is CASSYRTSGVYEQYF. This chain joins TRBV6-2 or TRBV6-3 and TRBJ2-7; TCRdb calls TRBD2, which cannot be checked without DNA. The CDR3 runs to 15 residues. CDR1 is MNHEY and CDR2 is SVGEGT in the germline V gene.

The J gene is TRBJ1-3, the V gene TRBV6-6; TCRdb reports TRBD1, a call that lacks DNA to check it against. CDR1 is MNHNY, CDR2 SVGAGI, per germline (reference sequence). The CDR3 runs to 11 residues. Here the CDR3 reads CASSYLGQGYF.

The rearrangement uses TRBV28 and TRBJ1-3. The CDR3 sequence is 15 residues long. CDR1 is MDHEN, CDR2 SYDVKM, per germline. The CDR3 is CASSPRSFSGNTIYF.

The CDR3 loop reads CASSPFDYGYTF. The V gene is TRBV18, the J gene TRBJ1-2. Germline CDR1 KGHSH, CDR2 LQKENI. The CDR3 contains 12 residues.

This chain connects TRBV27 to TRBJ1-6. The length of the CDR3 is 16 residues. Germline V gene data show CDR1 as MNHEY and CDR2 as SMNVEV (reference sequence). The CDR3 region is CASSLVGGGSNSPLHF.

The CDR3 region is CASSLGQAPGSPLHF. This chain uses TRBV5-1 with TRBJ1-6; TCRdb's D call, TRBD1, is unchecked because there is no DNA. The CDR3 is 15 residues long. The V gene's germline CDR1 is SGHRS and CDR2 YFSETQ.

The CDR3 here is CASSQDTGLGENIQYF. The chain is built from TRBV4-3 and TRBJ2-4; TCRdb's D call of TRBD1 is untestable without DNA. This CDR3 spans 16 amino acids. Germline assignment: CDR1 LGHNA and CDR2 YSLEER.

The J gene is TRBJ1-4, the V gene TRBV29-1; the TRBD1 assignment by TCRdb is unverifiable without DNA. CDR1 and CDR2 (germline): SQVTM, ANQGSEA. This CDR3 region has 13 residues. The CDR3 protein is CSVLRDVDEKLFF.

The chain couples TRBV12-3 or TRBV12-4 to TRBJ1-4. CDR3 size: 15 residues. This CDR3 reads CASSLREGWAEKLFF.

The chain recombines TRBV12-5 with TRBJ2-1; the D call of TRBD2 rests on TCRdb alone, since no DNA is present to check it. The CDR3 spans 14 residues. Looked up from germline, CDR1 is LGHNT and CDR2 is FRNRAP. The CDR3 loop is CASGLAGAYNEQFF.

The CDR3 region is CASSDATGLVTQYF. The chain recombines TRBV25-1 with TRBJ2-3; lacking DNA, the TRBD2 call made by TCRdb goes unchecked. CDR1 and CDR2 (germline): MGHDK, SYGVNS. This CDR3 is 14 amino acids long.

The gene calls are TRBV5-1 and TRBJ1-5; TCRdb selects TRBD1, and the lack of DNA leaves this call unchecked. CDR1 and CDR2 (germline): SGHRS, YFSETQ. CDR3 length: 14 residues. CDR3 region: CASSLAGADQPQHF.

The J gene is TRBJ2-7, the V gene TRBV5-1. The germline CDR1 and CDR2 sequences are SGHRS and YFSETQ. The CDR3 covers 11 residues. The CDR3 loop is CASSSLYEQHF.

This chain links TRBV20-1 with TRBJ2-3; TCRdb's D call of TRBD1 is untestable without DNA. CDR3 size: 14 residues. Germline V gives CDR1 DFQATT, CDR2 SNEGSKA (reference sequence). CDR3 loop: CSAPRGTRTDTQYF.

This chain connects TRBV6-6 to TRBJ2-1; TCRdb's D call of TRBD1 is untestable without DNA. Germline values: CDR1 MNHNY, CDR2 SVGAGI (reference sequence). The CDR3 extends over 14 amino acids. The CDR3 here is CASSYGSQVHEQFF.

This chain joins TRBV5-4 and TRBJ1-1. The CDR3 length is 15 residues. Germline lookup yields CDR1 SGHNT and CDR2 YYREEE (reference sequence). This CDR3 reads CASSFWGTSNTEAFF.

The chain joins TRBV9 to TRBJ2-5; TCRdb picks TRBD2, but there is no DNA to check that call. In germline, CDR1 is SGDLS, CDR2 YYNGEE. This CDR3 contains 14 residues. CDR3 in amino acids: CASSPRLDRGTQYF.

V gene TRBV9 combines with J gene TRBJ2-1; lacking DNA, the TRBD2 call made by TCRdb goes unchecked. This CDR3 has 14 residues. Germline V gene sequence: CDR1 SGDLS, CDR2 YYNGEE. This CDR3 reads CASSGGLVPNEQFF.

The V and J genes are TRBV2 and TRBJ2-7; TCRdb reports TRBD1, a call that lacks DNA to check it against. The V gene's germline CDR1 is SNHLY and CDR2 FYNNEI. This CDR3 contains 15 residues. The CDR3: CASRLLPGTDYEQYF.

The chain has TRBV5-1 and TRBJ1-5; without DNA, the TCRdb call of TRBD1 cannot be checked. This CDR3 contains 15 residues. Germline CDR1 reads SGHRS; CDR2 reads YFSETQ. The CDR3 protein is CASSTDGQTNQPQHF. The variable domain in full, with the rest retrieved from reference TRBV5-1 and TRBJ1-5, is KAGVTQTPRYLIKTRGQQVTLSCSPISGHRSVSWYQQTPGQGLQFLFEYFSETQRNKGNFPGRFSGRQFSNSRSEMNVSTLELGDSALYLCASSTDGQTNQPQHFGDGTRLSIL.

The rearrangement uses TRBV5-1 and TRBJ1-5; the D call of TRBD1 rests on TCRdb alone, since no DNA is present to check it. The CDR3 spans 15 residues. Germline CDR1 SGHRS, CDR2 YFSETQ. The chain's CDR3 is CASSLVGDSNQPQHF.